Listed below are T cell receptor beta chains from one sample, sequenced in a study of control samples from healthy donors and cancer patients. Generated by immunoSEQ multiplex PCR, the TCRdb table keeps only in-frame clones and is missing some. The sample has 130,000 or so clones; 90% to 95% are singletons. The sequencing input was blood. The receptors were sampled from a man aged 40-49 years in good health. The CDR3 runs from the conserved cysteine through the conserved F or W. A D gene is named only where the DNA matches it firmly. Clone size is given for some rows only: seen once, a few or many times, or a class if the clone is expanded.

cdr3_aa: CASSPRRGPDNEQFF
cdr3_nt: TGTGCCAGCAGTCCCAGACGGGGACCTGACAATGAGCAGTTCTTC
d_call: NA
j_call: TRBJ2-1
v_call: TRBV6-2/TRBV6-3
clone_size: NA

cdr3_aa: CASSIVPGSEAFF
cdr3_nt: TGTGCCAGTAGTATAGTCCCCGGGAGCGAAGCTTTCTTT
d_call: NA
j_call: TRBJ1-1
v_call: TRBV19
clone_size: NA

cdr3_aa: CASSLGQGDQETQYF
cdr3_nt: TGTGCCAGCAGTTTGGGACAGGGTGACCAAGAGACCCAGTACTTC
d_call: TRBD1
j_call: TRBJ2-5
v_call: TRBV6-5
clone_size: once

cdr3_aa: CASSVRLAGDGTQYF
cdr3_nt: TGTGCCAGCAGCGTGCGACTAGCGGGAGATGGTACGCAGTATTTT
d_call: TRBD2
j_call: TRBJ2-3
v_call: TRBV9
clone_size: NA

cdr3_aa: CASSLEGSGSFSYEQYF
cdr3_nt: TGTGCCAGCAGCTTAGAGGGGTCGGGGTCTTTTTCCTACGAGCAGTACTTC
d_call: NA
j_call: TRBJ2-7
v_call: TRBV11-2
clone_size: NA

cdr3_aa: CASSLARAYSNQPQHF
cdr3_nt: TGTGCCAGCAGCTTAGCGCGGGCGTATAGCAATCAGCCCCAGCATTTT
d_call: NA
j_call: TRBJ1-5
v_call: TRBV7-8
clone_size: NA

cdr3_aa: CASSSQGGNYGYTF
cdr3_nt: TGTGCCAGCAGCTCACAGGGAGGAAACTATGGCTACACCTTC
d_call: NA
j_call: TRBJ1-2
v_call: TRBV13
clone_size: NA

cdr3_aa: CASSFSGEEGYTF
cdr3_nt: TGTGCCAGCAGCTTCTCAGGGGAAGAAGGCTACACCTTC
d_call: NA
j_call: TRBJ1-2
v_call: TRBV21-1
clone_size: NA

cdr3_aa: CASSSTSRSYNEQFF
cdr3_nt: TGTGCCAGCAGCTCCACTAGTCGGTCCTACAATGAGCAGTTCTTC
d_call: NA
j_call: TRBJ2-1
v_call: TRBV7-9
clone_size: NA

cdr3_aa: CASSTSLGRADSPLHF
cdr3_nt: TGTGCCAGCAGTACCTCGCTCGGCAGAGCGGATTCACCCCTCCACTTT
d_call: NA
j_call: TRBJ1-6
v_call: TRBV27
clone_size: NA